This T cell receptor beta chain was identified during a study of technical replicates of blood from four donors. The CDR3 spans 19 residues. Germline CDR1 reads SGHVS; CDR2 reads FNYEAQ. J gave up 2 bases and V 0 bases, and 15 bases lay outside the gene matches. Clones were read by immunoSEQ multiplex PCR, and TCRdb kept only the in-frame ones, dropping some. The profile shows tens of thousands of clones, 96% of them singletons. The TCR sequence derives from a human donor in good health. The chain combines TRBV7-6 with TRBJ2-7, with 8 positions matching TRBD1. The sequenced sample was T cells isolated from PBMCs. CDR3 sequence (DNA): TGTGCCAGCAGCTTAGCCCCCGGGGGAACTGCAGGGGGCACCTACGAGCAGTACTTC. It codes for CASSLAPGGTAGGTYEQYF.